This is a list of T cell receptor beta chains from one sample in a study of regulatory T cells in long-lasting Graves disease. TCRdb passed the multiplex PCR reads through MiXCR, listing each CDR3 protein once. The table has fewer than 450,000 distinct CDR3 sequences, roughly 15% seen once. The data also belong to a second study, concerning T cells in Graves' hyperthyroidism and ophthalmopathy.

The specimen was peripheral blood mononuclear cells (PBMCs), collected at new diagnosis, from a patient treated with antithyroid drugs. These receptors originate from a woman aged 40 to 50 with Graves disease. Both conserved end residues are part of each CDR3. The D gene is left open where the match is weak. Clone size is given for some rows only: seen once, a few or many times, or a class if the clone is expanded.

D	V	size	J	DNA	CDR3
TRBD2	TRBV7-6	many	TRBJ2-1	TGTGCCAGCAGCTTACGCCCCTTAGCGGGAGGCCCGAGCTCCTACAATGAGCAGTTCTTC	CASSLRPLAGGPSSYNEQFF
NA	TRBV19	many	TRBJ2-3	TGTGCCAGTATGTCAGGGAAAGTAGACCCTAGCACAGATACGCAGTATTTT	CASMSGKVDPSTDTQYF
TRBD1	TRBV6-1	many	TRBJ2-5	TGTGCCAGCCAACAGGGGGCCCAAGAGACCCAGTACTTC	CASQQGAQETQYF
NA	TRBV11-2	many	TRBJ2-7	TGTGCCAGCAGCTTAAACGGCCGTTCGGGTTACTACGAGCAGTACTTC	CASSLNGRSGYYEQYF
TRBD1	TRBV7-9	NA	TRBJ2-2	TGTGCCAGCAGCGCGAGCGGACAGGGCCGGGCCGGGGAGCTGTTTTTT	CASSASGQGRAGELFF
TRBD1	TRBV7-2	many	TRBJ1-3	TGTGCCAGCAGCACTCAGCCGGGACAGGGGGCTGACACCATATATTTT	CASSTQPGQGADTIYF
NA	TRBV18	NA	TRBJ2-1	TGTGCCAGCTCACCAGGGCAGGGGCTCGGGAATGAGCAGTTCTTC	CASSPGQGLGNEQFF
NA	TRBV28	many	TRBJ2-7	TGTGCCAGCAGCACCCTTTACGAGCAGTACTTC	CASSTLYEQYF
TRBD2	TRBV28	many	TRBJ2-3	TGTGCCAGCACCCTAGCGGGAGGGCCCGGTACAGATACGCAGTATTTT	CASTLAGGPGTDTQYF
NA	TRBV19	NA	TRBJ2-7	TGTGCCAGTAGTGCCGACGAGGGGGGGTTCTACGAGCAGTACTTC	CASSADEGGFYEQYF
NA	TRBV6-2/TRBV6-3	NA	TRBJ1-1	TGTGCCAGCAGTTACTCGGATATTGTGAACACTGAAGCTTTCTTT	CASSYSDIVNTEAFF
TRBD2	TRBV3-1	few	TRBJ2-3	TGTGCCAGCAGCCAAGATCGAGCGATGGGGGGGACGCAGTATTTT	CASSQDRAMGGTQYF
TRBD2	TRBV6-1	NA	TRBJ2-1	TGTGCCAGCAAAGGGTTAGCGGGATACAATGAGCAGTTCTTC	CASKGLAGYNEQFF